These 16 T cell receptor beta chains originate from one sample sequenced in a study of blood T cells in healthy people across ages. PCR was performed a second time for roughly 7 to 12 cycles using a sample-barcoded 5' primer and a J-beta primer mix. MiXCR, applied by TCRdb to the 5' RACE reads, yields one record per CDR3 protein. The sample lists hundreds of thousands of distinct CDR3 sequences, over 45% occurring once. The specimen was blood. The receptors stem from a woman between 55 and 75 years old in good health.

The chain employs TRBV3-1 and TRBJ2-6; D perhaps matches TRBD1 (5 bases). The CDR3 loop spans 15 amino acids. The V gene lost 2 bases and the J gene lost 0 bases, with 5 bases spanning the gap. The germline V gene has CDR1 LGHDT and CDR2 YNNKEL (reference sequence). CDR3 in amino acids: CASSQQGSGANVLTF. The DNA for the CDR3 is TGTGCCAGCAGCCAACAGGGCTCTGGGGCCAACGTCCTGACTTTC. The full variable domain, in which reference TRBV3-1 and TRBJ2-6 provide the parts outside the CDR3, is DTAVSQTPKYLVTQMGNDKSIKCEQNLGHDTMYWYKQDSKKFLKIMFSYNNKELIINETVPNRFSPKSPDKAHLNLHINSLELGDSAVYFCASSQQGSGANVLTFGAGSRLTVL.

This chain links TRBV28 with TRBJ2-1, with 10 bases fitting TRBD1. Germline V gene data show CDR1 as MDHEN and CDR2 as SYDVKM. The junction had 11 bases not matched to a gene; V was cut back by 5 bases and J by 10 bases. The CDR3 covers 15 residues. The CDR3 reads CASSPGGTGDNEQFF. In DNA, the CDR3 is TGTGCCAGCAGTCCCGGAGGGACAGGGGATAACGAGCAGTTCTTC.

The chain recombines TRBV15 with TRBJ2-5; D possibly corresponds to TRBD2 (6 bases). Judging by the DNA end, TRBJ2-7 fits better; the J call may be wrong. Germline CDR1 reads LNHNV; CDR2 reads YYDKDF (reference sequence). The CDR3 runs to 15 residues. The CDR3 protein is CATSRGWRDANEQYF. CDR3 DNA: TGTGCCACCAGCAGAGGATGGCGGGATGCCAACGAGCAGTACTTC.

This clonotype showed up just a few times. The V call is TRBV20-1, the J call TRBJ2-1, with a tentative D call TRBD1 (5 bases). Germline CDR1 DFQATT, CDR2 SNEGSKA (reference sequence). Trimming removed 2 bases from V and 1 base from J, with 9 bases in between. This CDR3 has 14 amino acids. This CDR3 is CSARTGLSYNEQFF. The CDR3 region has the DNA TGCAGTGCTAGAACAGGTCTGTCCTACAATGAGCAGTTCTTC.

Here the CDR3 DNA reads TGCGCCAGCAGCCAAGATTGTGGGGGAGAGGACGATACGCAGTATTTT. Its protein is CASSQDCGGEDDTQYF. The chain uses TRBV4-3 and TRBJ2-3; D possibly matches TRBD1 or TRBD2 (5 bases each). Trimming took off 0 bases at V and 6 bases at J, with 16 bases between the two ends. CDR3 size: 16 residues. Per the germline V gene, CDR1 is LGHNA and CDR2 is YSLEER.

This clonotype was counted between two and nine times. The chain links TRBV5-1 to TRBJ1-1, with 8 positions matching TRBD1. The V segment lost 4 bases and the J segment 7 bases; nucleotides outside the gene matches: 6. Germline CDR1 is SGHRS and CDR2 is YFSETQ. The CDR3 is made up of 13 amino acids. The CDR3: CASSLTGTGEAFF. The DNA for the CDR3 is TGCGCCAGCAGCCTGACCGGGACAGGTGAAGCTTTCTTT.

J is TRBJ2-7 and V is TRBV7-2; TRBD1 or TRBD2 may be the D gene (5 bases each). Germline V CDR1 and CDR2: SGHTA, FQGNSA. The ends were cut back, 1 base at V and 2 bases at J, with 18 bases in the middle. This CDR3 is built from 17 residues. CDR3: CASSLGFGSRDPYEQYF. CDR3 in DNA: TGTGCCAGCAGCTTAGGATTTGGAAGCCGGGACCCCTACGAGCAGTACTTC.

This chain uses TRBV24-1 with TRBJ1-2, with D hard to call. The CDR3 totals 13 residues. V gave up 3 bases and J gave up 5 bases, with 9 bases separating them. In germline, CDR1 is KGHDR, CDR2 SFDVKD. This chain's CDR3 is CATSDGQRYGYTF. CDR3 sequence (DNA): TGTGCCACCAGTGATGGTCAGAGGTATGGCTACACCTTC.

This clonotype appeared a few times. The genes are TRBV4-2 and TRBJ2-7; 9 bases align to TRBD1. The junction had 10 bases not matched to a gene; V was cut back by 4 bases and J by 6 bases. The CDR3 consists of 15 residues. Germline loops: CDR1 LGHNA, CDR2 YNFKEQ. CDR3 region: CASSRRDRESGEQYF. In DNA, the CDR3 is TGTGCCAGCAGCCGACGGGACAGGGAAAGCGGCGAGCAGTACTTC.

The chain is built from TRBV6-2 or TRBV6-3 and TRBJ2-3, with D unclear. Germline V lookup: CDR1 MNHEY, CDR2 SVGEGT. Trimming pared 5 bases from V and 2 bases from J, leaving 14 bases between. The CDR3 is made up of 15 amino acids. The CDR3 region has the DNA TGTGCCAGCAGTCCCCGAGTAGGGCCCACAGATACGCAGTATTTT. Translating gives CASSPRVGPTDTQYF.

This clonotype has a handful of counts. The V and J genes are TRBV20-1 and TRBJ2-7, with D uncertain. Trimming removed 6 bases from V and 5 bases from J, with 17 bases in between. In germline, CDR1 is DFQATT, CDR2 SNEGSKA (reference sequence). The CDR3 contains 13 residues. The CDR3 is CSAIEAARDEQYF. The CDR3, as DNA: TGCAGTGCCATCGAGGCGGCGCGCGACGAGCAGTACTTC.

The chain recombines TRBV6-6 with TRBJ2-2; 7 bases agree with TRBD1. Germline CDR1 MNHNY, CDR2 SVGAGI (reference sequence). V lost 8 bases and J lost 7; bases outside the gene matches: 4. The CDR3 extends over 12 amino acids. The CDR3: CASARGIGELFF. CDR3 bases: TGTGCCAGCGCCAGGGGGATCGGGGAGCTGTTTTTT.

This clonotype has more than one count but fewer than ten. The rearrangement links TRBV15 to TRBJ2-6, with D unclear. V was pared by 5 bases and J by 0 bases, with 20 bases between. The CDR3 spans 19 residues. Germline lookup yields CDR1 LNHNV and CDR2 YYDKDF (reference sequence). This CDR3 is CATSSNLITLSSGANVLTF. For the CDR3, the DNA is TGTGCCACCAGCTCCAACCTGATAACGTTAAGCTCTGGGGCCAACGTCCTGACTTTC.

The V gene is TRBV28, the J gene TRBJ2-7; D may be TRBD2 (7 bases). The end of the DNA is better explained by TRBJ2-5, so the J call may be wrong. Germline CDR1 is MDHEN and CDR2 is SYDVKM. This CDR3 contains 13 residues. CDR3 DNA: TGTGCCAGCAGCGGGGGGCTGTGGGAGACCCAGTACTTC. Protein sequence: CASSGGLWETQYF.

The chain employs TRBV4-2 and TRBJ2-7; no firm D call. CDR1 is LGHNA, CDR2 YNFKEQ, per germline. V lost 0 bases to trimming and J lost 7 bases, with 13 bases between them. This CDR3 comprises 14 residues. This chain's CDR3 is CASSQDRVGQEQYF. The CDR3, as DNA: TGTGCCAGCAGCCAAGATCGGGTGGGTCAAGAGCAGTACTTC.

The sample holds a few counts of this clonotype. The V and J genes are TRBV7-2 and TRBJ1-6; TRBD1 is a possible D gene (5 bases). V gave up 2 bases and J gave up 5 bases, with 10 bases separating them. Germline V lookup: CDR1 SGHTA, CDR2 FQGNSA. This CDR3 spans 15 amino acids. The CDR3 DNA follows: TGTGCCAGCAGCTTACTGGGGCACGATAATTCACCCCTCCACTTT. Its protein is CASSLLGHDNSPLHF.